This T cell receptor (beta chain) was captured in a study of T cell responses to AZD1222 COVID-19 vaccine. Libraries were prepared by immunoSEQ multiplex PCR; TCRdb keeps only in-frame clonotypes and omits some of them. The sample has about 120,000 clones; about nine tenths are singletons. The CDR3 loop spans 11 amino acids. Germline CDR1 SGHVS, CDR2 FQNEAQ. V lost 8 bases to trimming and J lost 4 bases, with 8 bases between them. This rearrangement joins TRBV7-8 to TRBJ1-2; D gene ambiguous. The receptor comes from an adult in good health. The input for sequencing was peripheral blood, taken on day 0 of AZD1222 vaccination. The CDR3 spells CASGLGYGYTF. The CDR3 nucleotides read TGTGCCAGCGGACTGGGCTATGGCTACACCTTC.